A selection of T cell receptor beta chains follows, all from one sample in a study of blood T cells in healthy people across ages. TCRdb re-derived calls from the 5' RACE reads in MiXCR, one entry per CDR3 protein. Seen here are about 970,000 distinct CDR3 sequences, 45% to 60% observed once, and the top ten hold about a fifth. Material for sequencing was blood. The receptors were sampled from a woman aged 55-75 years in good health. CDR3s include the opening cysteine and the closing phenylalanine or tryptophan. The D gene is left open where the match is weak. The size entry is marked missing in some rows and otherwise reads once, few, many or a size class.

- TRBJ2-3 TRBV5-1 - CASRYDASTDTQYF TGCGCCAGCAGATATGATGCTAGCACAGATACGCAGTATTTT
- TRBJ2-7 TRBV20-1 - CSARVGGLDAYEQYF TGCAGTGCTAGAGTGGGTGGACTGGACGCCTACGAGCAGTACTTC
few TRBJ2-5 TRBV18 - CASSEHVGEEETQYF TGTGCCAGCTCAGAACACGTGGGAGAGGAGGAGACCCAGTACTTC
- TRBJ2-7 TRBV10-3 - CAISEANSGDEQYF TGTGCCATCAGTGAGGCGAATTCAGGCGACGAGCAGTACTTC
few TRBJ2-7 TRBV4-2 - CASSQGSAGKEYEQYF TGTGCCAGCAGCCAAGGCTCCGCGGGCAAAGAGTACGAGCAGTACTTC
- TRBJ2-3 TRBV2 TRBD2 CASSDRSSGRVTDTQYF TGTGCCAGCAGTGATAGGTCTAGCGGGAGGGTCACAGATACGCAGTATTTT
- TRBJ2-3 TRBV9 - CASSPVGLDTQYF TGTGCCAGCAGCCCAGTGGGTCTAGATACGCAGTATTTT
few TRBJ2-3 TRBV4-1 TRBD2 CASSRSGTSGRDTQYF TGCGCCAGCAGCCGGTCCGGGACTAGCGGGAGGGATACGCAGTATTTT
- TRBJ2-7 TRBV28 TRBD2 CASSPSGSLYEQYF TGTGCCAGCAGTCCTAGCGGGAGCCTCTACGAGCAGTACTTC
- TRBJ2-5 TRBV6-2/TRBV6-3 - CASRPTRVQETQYF TGTGCCAGCAGACCAACTAGAGTCCAAGAGACCCAGTACTTC
- TRBJ2-7 TRBV20-1 - CSARLSTGRSYEQYF TGCAGTGCTAGGCTTAGCACGGGCCGCTCCTACGAGCAGTACTTC
many TRBJ2-4 TRBV4-2 - CASSQDTRVAKNIQYF TGTGCCAGCAGCCAAGATACCCGGGTCGCCAAAAACATTCAGTACTTC
few TRBJ2-5 TRBV24-1 TRBD2 CATSDMTSGMGETQYF TGTGCCACCAGTGATATGACTAGCGGGATGGGAGAGACCCAGTACTTC
few TRBJ2-3 TRBV20-1 - CSARAPQERTDTQYF TGCAGTGCTAGGGCCCCGCAGGAGCGCACAGATACGCAGTATTTT
- TRBJ1-1 TRBV9 - CASSASARQDQAQLNTEAFF TGTGCCAGCAGCGCCAGCGCTCGACAGGACCAGGCCCAATTGAACACTGAAGCTTTCTTT
- TRBJ2-3 TRBV25-1 TRBD2 CASSEYMGGRFATQYF TGTGCCAGCAGTGAATATATGGGCGGGAGGTTTGCTACGCAGTATTTT
- TRBJ1-2 TRBV6-7 - CASSDKGNNYGYTF TGTGCCAGCAGTGACAAGGGAAATAACTATGGCTACACCTTC
few TRBJ2-3 TRBV4-2 TRBD2 CASSQMGTSGSSGTDTQYF TGTGCCAGCAGCCAAATGGGGACTAGCGGGAGTTCAGGCACAGATACGCAGTATTTT
- TRBJ2-5 TRBV28 - CASSTGLRGRETQYF TGTGCCAGCAGTACGGGACTCAGGGGTAGGGAGACCCAGTACTTC
- TRBJ1-2 TRBV10-3 TRBD1 CAIKTGDGGYTF TGTGCCATCAAAACAGGGGATGGAGGCTACACCTTC
- TRBJ2-3 TRBV7-3 - CASSTGTPNADTQYF TGTGCCAGCAGCACCGGGACCCCAAACGCAGATACGCAGTATTTT
- TRBJ2-5 TRBV2 - CASSAGVETQYF TGTGCCAGCAGTGCGGGAGTAGAGACCCAGTACTTC
- TRBJ2-7 TRBV6-5 - CASSYNSWTEYEQYF TGTGCCAGCAGTTACAATAGTTGGACGGAGTACGAGCAGTACTTC
- TRBJ2-1 TRBV13 - CASSLSYRRNYEQFF TGTGCCAGCAGCTTATCTTACCGAAGAAACTACGAGCAGTTCTTC